The 2 T cell receptor beta chains presented below share a single source sample, sequenced in a study of cytomegalovirus exposure and HLA in healthy donors. Primers: 60 Vbeta forward and 13 Jbeta reverse. Measured with immunoSEQ multiplex PCR; TCRdb has only the in-frame clones, and not every one. The table has approximately 160,000 clones, about 68% seen once. Sequencing was performed on PBMCs. The source is a man aged 18 to 35 in good health and CMV-seronegative.

The chain recombines TRBV6-5 with TRBJ2-1, with D possibly matching TRBD2 (6 bases). V was clipped by 6 bases and J by 1 base, with 13 bases between them. This CDR3 comprises 15 residues. Germline CDR1 is MNHEY and CDR2 is SVGAGI. CDR3 protein: CASRDGSGSYNEQFF. The CDR3, as DNA: TGTGCCAGCAGGGACGGGAGCGGGTCCTACAATGAGCAGTTCTTC.

J is TRBJ2-3 and V is TRBV9; D not certain. There are 13 residues in the CDR3. CDR1 is SGDLS and CDR2 is YYNGEE in the germline V gene. V was cut by 2 bases and J by 4 bases, with 8 bases left in between. The CDR3 nucleotides read TGTGCCAGCAGCGTGCCCCCGGCAGATACGCAGTATTTT. This translates into CASSVPPADTQYF.